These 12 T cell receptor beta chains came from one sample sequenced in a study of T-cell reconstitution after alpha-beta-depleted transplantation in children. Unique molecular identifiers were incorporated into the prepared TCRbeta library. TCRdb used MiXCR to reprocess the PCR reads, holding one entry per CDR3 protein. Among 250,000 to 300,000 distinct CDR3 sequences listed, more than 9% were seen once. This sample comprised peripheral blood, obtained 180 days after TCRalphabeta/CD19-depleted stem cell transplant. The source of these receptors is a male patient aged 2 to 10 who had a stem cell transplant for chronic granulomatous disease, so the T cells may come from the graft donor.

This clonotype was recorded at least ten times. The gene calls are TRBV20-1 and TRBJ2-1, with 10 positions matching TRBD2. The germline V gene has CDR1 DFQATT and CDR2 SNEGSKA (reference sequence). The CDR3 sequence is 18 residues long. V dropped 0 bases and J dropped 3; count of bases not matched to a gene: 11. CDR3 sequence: CSARDQLAGKRGYNEQFF. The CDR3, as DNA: TGCAGTGCTAGAGATCAACTAGCGGGGAAACGAGGCTACAATGAGCAGTTCTTC.

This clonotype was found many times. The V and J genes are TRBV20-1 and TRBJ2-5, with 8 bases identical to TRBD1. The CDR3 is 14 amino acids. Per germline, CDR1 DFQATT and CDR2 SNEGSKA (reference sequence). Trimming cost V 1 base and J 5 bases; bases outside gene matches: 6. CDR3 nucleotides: TGCAGTGCTAGAGTGAGGACAGGGAGGGAGACCCAGTACTTC. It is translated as CSARVRTGRETQYF.

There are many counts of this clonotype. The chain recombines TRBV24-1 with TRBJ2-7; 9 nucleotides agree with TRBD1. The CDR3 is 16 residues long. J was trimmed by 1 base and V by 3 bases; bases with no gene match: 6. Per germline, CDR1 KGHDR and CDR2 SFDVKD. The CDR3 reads CATSDPQGARSYEQYF. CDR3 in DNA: TGTGCCACCAGTGATCCACAGGGGGCAAGGTCCTACGAGCAGTACTTC.

In nucleotides, the CDR3 is TGTGCCAGTGGGACAGGACTTAGCAATCAGCCCCAGCATTTT. It translates to CASGTGLSNQPQHF. The V and J genes are TRBV19 and TRBJ1-5; 8 positions match TRBD1. The V gene end was trimmed by 8 bases and the J gene end by 0 bases; junction bases not matched to a gene: 3. This CDR3 contains 14 residues. CDR1 is LNHDA, CDR2 SQIVND, per germline (reference sequence).

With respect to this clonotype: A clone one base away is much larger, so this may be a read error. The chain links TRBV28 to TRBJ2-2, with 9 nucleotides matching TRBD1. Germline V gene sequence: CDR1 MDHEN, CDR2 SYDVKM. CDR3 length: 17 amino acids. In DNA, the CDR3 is TGTGCCAGCAGTGCCTCCGGGACAGGGTTTAGTTCCGGGGAGCTGCTTTTT. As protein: CASSASGTGFSSGELLF. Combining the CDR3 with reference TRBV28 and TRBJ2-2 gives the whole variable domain DVKVTQSSRYLVKRTGEKVFLECVQDMDHENMFWYRQDPGLGLRLIYFSYDVKMKEKGDIPEGYSVSREKKERFSLILESASTNQTSMYLCASSASGTGFSSGELLFGEGSRLTVL.

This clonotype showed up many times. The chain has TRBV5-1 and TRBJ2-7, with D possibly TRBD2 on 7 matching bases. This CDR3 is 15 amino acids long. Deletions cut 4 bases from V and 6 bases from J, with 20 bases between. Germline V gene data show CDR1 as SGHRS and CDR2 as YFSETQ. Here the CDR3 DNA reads TGCGCCAGCAGCGTTCCCCGGACAGCGGGGAGCGAGCAGTACTTC. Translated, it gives CASSVPRTAGSEQYF.

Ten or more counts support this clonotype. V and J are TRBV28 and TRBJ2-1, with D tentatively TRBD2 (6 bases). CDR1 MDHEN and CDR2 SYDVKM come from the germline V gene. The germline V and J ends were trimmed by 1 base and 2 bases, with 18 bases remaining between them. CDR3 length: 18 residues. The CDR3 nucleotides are TGTGCCAGCAGTTTATTTCCGTGGGGCGGGGAAACCTACAATGAGCAGTTCTTC. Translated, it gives CASSLFPWGGETYNEQFF.

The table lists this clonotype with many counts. CDR3 sequence reads: CASSLDGKLLDNEQFF. CDR3 nucleotide sequence: TGTGCCAGCAGCTTAGACGGGAAACTCTTGGACAATGAGCAGTTCTTC. The V gene is TRBV11-1, the J gene TRBJ2-1, with D maybe TRBD2 (5 bases). Germline CDR1 SGHAT, CDR2 FQDESV (reference sequence). This CDR3 has 16 amino acids. Trimming cost V 1 base and J 5 bases, with 15 bases left between them. The whole variable domain, filled in from reference TRBV11-1 and TRBJ2-1, reads EAEVAQSPRYKITEKSQAVAFWCDPISGHATLYWYRQILGQGPELLVQFQDESVVDDSQLPKDRFSAERLKGVDSTLKIQPAELGDSAMYLCASSLDGKLLDNEQFFGPGTRLTVL.

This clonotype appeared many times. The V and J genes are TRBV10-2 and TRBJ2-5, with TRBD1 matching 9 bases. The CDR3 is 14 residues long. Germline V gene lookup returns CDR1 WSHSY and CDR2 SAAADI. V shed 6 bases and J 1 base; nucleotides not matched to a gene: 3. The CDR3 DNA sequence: TGCGCCAGCAGGGGGACAGGGTTCCAAGAGACCCAGTACTTC. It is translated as CASRGTGFQETQYF.

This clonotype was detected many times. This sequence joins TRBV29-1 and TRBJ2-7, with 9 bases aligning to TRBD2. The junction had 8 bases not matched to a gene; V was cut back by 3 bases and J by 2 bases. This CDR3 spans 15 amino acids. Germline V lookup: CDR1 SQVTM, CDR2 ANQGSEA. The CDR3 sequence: CSVDSSREGAYEQYF. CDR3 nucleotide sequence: TGCAGCGTTGACTCTTCGCGGGAGGGTGCCTACGAGCAGTACTTC.

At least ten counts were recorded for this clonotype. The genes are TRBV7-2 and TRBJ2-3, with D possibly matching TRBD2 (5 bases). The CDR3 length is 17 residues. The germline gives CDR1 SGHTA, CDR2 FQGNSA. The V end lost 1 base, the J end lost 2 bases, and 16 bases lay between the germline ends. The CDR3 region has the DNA TGTGCCAGCAGCTTAGTTTTGAGACTAAGCAACACAGATACGCAGTATTTT. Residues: CASSLVLRLSNTDTQYF.

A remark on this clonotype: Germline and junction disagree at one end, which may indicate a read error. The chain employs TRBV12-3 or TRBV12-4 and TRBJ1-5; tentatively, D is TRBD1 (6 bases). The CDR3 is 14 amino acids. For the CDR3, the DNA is TGTGCCAGTAGTTTTGATGGGGAGGGGGAGCCCCAGCATTTT. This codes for CASSFDGEGEPQHF.